What follows describes a single T cell receptor beta chain. The data stem from a study of blood T cells in healthy people across ages. Per germline, CDR1 SGHTA and CDR2 FQGNSA. The CDR3 has 15 residues. Trimming stripped 0 bases from V and 5 bases from J, with 13 bases between. For the second PCR, which ran for roughly 7 to 11 cycles, a sample-barcoded 5' primer and a J-beta primer mix were used. A single record per CDR3 protein comes from TCRdb applying MiXCR to the 5' RACE reads. The profile covers roughly 1,800,000 distinct CDR3 sequences, with 49% appearing a single time and 2% to 2.5% taken by the ten largest.

The TCR originated in a middle-aged woman in good health. What was sequenced was blood. The chain carries TRBV7-2 and TRBJ1-2, with D possibly matching TRBD1 (5 bases). CDR3 sequence reads: CASSLAMEGPYGYTF. The CDR3, as DNA: TGTGCCAGCAGCTTAGCGATGGAGGGACCTTATGGCTACACCTTC.